The TCR beta chain described here comes from a study of cytomegalovirus exposure and HLA in healthy donors. Study-level points and caveats: Most TCR sequences proved rare, with some public TCRs found in many donors. The classifier was said to identify cytomegalovirus status with high specificity and sensitivity.

Germline V gene data show CDR1 as SGHDN and CDR2 as FVKESK. There are 15 residues in the CDR3. With 4 bases clipped from V and 2 bases from J, the junction kept 5 bases outside the gene matches. Sequenced by immunoSEQ multiplex PCR; TCRdb stores in-frame clones only, minus some. Seen here are under 150,000 clones, around 88% observed once, and the top ten hold around 8%. This clone was recorded only once. Its antigen is as yet unknown. The specimen was PBMCs. This TCR derives from a woman aged 18-29 years in good health and CMV-seropositive. The J gene is TRBJ2-7, the V gene TRBV14; 10 positions match TRBD1. DNA for the CDR3: TGTGCCAGCAGCCCACGGGACAGGGGCCCCTACGAGCAGTACTTC. Protein: CASSPRDRGPYEQYF.